Included here is one TCR beta chain sequence, with context. The primer mix had 60 Vbeta and 13 Jbeta primers. The assay was immunoSEQ multiplex PCR, and TCRdb's table has in-frame clones only and misses some. The data show roughly 150,000 clones, roughly 80% seen once. This record comes from a study of cytomegalovirus exposure and HLA in healthy donors. Study information: Around 200 million T cells yielded approximately 100 million unique TCR beta sequences, as an earlier analysis found.

The germline gives CDR1 ENHRY, CDR2 SYGVKD. V shed 7 bases and J 4 bases; nucleotides not matched to a gene: 10. The CDR3 runs 15 residues. Sequenced: PBMCs. The sequence derives from a man aged 50 to 59 in good health and CMV-seropositive. The V gene is TRBV10-3, the J gene TRBJ1-5, with TRBD1 matching 7 bases. For the CDR3, the DNA is TGTGCCATCAAAACCCCGGGACAGTTTAATCAGCCCCAGCATTTT. Translation: CAIKTPGQFNQPQHF.